This TCR beta chain came from a study of CD8 T cells in Susac syndrome. Trimming cost V 4 bases and J 6 bases, with 16 bases left between them. The CDR3 is made up of 14 amino acids. Germline CDR1 is LGHNA and CDR2 is YNFKEQ. CD8+ and CD4+ T cells circulating in blood were sequenced for TCR beta. The multiple sclerosis controls were treatment-naive patients affected by stable or active relapsing-remitting disease. Negative isolation was used for CD8+ and CD4+ T cells, and FACS enrichment was applied to TEMRA cells. Random hexamers were used to reverse transcribe the RNA input (0.5 to 1 ug). Across 54 Vbeta and 13 Jbeta, TCR beta CDR3 was amplified with immunoSEQ multiplex PCR. TCRdb ran MiXCR on the immunoSEQ multiplex PCR reads and lists one entry per CDR3 protein. There are some 130,000 distinct CDR3 sequences in the sample; 75% to 90% occur only once, and roughly 0.5% lies in the top ten.

Sequences were obtained from CD8+ T cells from PBMCs. The V and J genes are TRBV4-2 and TRBJ2-7; a weak D match, TRBD2 (5 bases). The receptor was isolated from a human donor with multiple sclerosis. The CDR3 sequence is CASSPSWGETEQYF. In DNA form, the CDR3 reads TGTGCCAGCAGCCCCTCCTGGGGAGAAACCGAGCAGTACTTC.